These 5 T cell receptor delta chains came from one sample sequenced in a study of γδ T cells in repeated Plasmodium falciparum infection. Vgamma9/Vdelta2+ and Vdelta2-negative gammadelta T cells were flow-sorted from PBMC for bulk sequencing. TCRdb reprocessed the multiplex PCR reads using CATT. The data show 40,000 to 55,000 delta-chain clones, roughly 1.9% seen once. The sample was gamma-delta T cells from blood. These receptors were taken from a pool of human donors (malaria-infected and uninfected, not separated).

In this sample, this clone turned up many times. This DNA translates differently at residue 18 from the TCRdb protein, which is that of a much larger clone; a read error is likely, and the protein shown is the DNA's own translation. The rearrangement uses TRDV2 and TRDJ1; 12 bases line up with TRDD3. Assignment of the J gene here rests on matching the DNA to germline, because TCRdb gives none. CDR1 and CDR2 (germline): GEAIGNYY, EKD. Trimming took 1 base from V and 0 from J; bases not matched to a gene: 26. The CDR3 is 24 amino acids. The CDR3 DNA is TGTGCCTGTGACACTCTTCCTGGGGGATACGCGGATGCACAACCCAAATTGCACACCGATAAACTCATCTTT. Residues: CACDTLPGGYADAQPKLHTDKLIF.

Remarks on this clone: A far larger clone differs by one base, so this is likely a read error. Other DNA sequences from this sample encode an identical CDR3 as well. V and J are TRDV2 and TRDJ1; no clear D gene. The J gene, absent from TCRdb, was called here by matching the DNA to germline. Germline lookup yields CDR1 GEAIGNYY and CDR2 EKD. CDR3 length: 16 amino acids. The CDR3: CACDTSDRRTTDKLIF. CDR3 in DNA: TGTGCCTGCGACACCTCGGATCGTCGGACAACCGATAAACTCATCTTT.

This clone was counted only a few times. The amino acid sequence in TCRdb belongs to a much larger clone and departs from this DNA's translation at residue 11, likely a sequencing read error; the sequence shown is translated from the DNA. The J gene is TRDJ1, the V gene TRDV1, with 8 bases that match TRDD3. Here the J gene came from matching the DNA to germline, since TCRdb omits it. Germline CDR1 and CDR2: TSWWSYY and QGS. The length of the CDR3 is 21 residues. V was pared by 5 bases and J by 1 base, with 24 bases of the junction left unmatched. CDR3 DNA sequence: TGTGCTCTTGGGTCCCGTGGGGCCTACAATCTAAACTGGGGGGTCACCGATAAACTCATCTTT. This encodes CALGSRGAYNLNWGVTDKLIF.

This clone occurred a few times. This DNA's translation and the protein TCRdb lists, from a much larger clone, do not match at residue 7, likely due to a read error; the protein shown is translated from the DNA. The chain is built from TRDV1 and TRDJ1, with TRDD3 matching over 10 bases. TCRdb supplies no J gene; here it was assigned by aligning the nucleotide sequence to germline. Germline CDR1 reads TSWWSYY; CDR2 reads QGS. This CDR3 has 20 residues. The trim removed 3 bases at V and 0 bases at J, leaving 16 bases unmatched. The DNA of the CDR3 is TGTGCTCTTGGGGACCTAGACACGTACTGGGGGATTACCAACACCGATAAACTCATCTTT. It is translated as CALGDLDTYWGITNTDKLIF.

About this clone itself: The protein that TCRdb holds for this DNA derives from a much larger clone and differs from the translated DNA at residue 12, which likely indicates a read error; the protein shown here is translated from the DNA. CDR3 amino acids: CALGEPLSAGGSTLTAQLFF. In DNA, the CDR3 is TGTGCTCTTGGGGAACCCCTGTCGGCTGGGGGTTCCACTTTGACAGCACAACTCTTCTTT. V usage is TRDV1 and J usage is TRDJ2; 7 bases align to TRDD3. In the absence of a J gene in TCRdb, the DNA was matched to germline to assign it here. With V trimmed by 1 base and J by 0 bases, 14 bases remained unmatched. Germline V gene lookup returns CDR1 TSWWSYY and CDR2 QGS. This CDR3 is built from 20 residues.